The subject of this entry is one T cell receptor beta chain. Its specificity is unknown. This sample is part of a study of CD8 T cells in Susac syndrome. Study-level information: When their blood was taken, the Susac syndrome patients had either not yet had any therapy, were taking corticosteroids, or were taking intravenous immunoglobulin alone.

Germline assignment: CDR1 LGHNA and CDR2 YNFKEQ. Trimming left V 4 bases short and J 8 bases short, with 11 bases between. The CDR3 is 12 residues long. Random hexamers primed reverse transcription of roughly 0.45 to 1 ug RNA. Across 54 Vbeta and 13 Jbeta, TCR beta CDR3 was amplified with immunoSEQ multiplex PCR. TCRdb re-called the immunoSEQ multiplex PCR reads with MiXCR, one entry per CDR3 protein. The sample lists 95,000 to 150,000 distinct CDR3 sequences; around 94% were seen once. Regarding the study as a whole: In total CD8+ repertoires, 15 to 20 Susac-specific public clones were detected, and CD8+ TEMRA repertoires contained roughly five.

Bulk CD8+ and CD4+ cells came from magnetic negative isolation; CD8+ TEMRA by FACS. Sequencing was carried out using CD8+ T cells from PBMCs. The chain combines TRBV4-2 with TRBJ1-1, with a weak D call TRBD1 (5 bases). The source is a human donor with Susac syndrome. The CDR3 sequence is CASSRGDREAFF. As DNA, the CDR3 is TGTGCCAGCAGCCGGGGGGACCGGGAAGCTTTCTTT.